This T cell receptor beta chain comes out of a study of cytomegalovirus exposure and HLA in healthy donors. Regarding the study as a whole: V segments that were indistinguishable, TRBV6-2 and TRBV6-3 among them, were omitted from analysis. Reports described diagnosis of cytomegalovirus status by the classifier as highly specific and sensitive. 150 to 200 TCR beta chains were listed as cytomegalovirus-associated. For most TCR sequences rarity was the rule, although some public TCRs occurred in many donors.

A multiplex PCR was run with 60 Vbeta primers and 13 Jbeta primers. Produced via immunoSEQ multiplex PCR; TCRdb's table is partial and in-frame only. The sample lists fewer than 200,000 clones, around 80% occurring once. Trimming at V came to 8 bases and at J to 4 bases, leaving 13 bases not matched to a gene. Germline values: CDR1 MDHEN, CDR2 SYDVKM. This CDR3 region has 15 residues. Concerning this clone itself: Its antigen is undetermined.

The rearrangement uses TRBV28 and TRBJ2-5; 7 positions match TRBD2. This sequence originates from a woman in her 50s in good health and CMV-seronegative. Sequenced material: PBMCs. The CDR3 sequence is CASRREAGRPETQYF. In DNA, the CDR3 is TGTGCCAGCCGCCGGGAAGCGGGAAGGCCAGAGACCCAGTACTTC.